Listed below are T cell receptor beta chains from one sample, sequenced in a study of blood T cell repertoires in COVID-19. TCRdb keeps only in-frame clones here, not all; method: immunoSEQ multiplex PCR. The sample records 75,000 to 100,000 clones, roughly 80% being singletons. Specimen: peripheral blood. The receptors come from a woman aged 80 or over with acute or convalescent COVID-19. Both conserved end residues are part of each CDR3. The D gene is left open where the match is weak. Some rows have no size entry. The others give once, few or many, or a class for an expanded clone.

clone_size,v_call,j_call,d_call,cdr3_nt,cdr3_aa
-,TRBV19,TRBJ1-3,-,TGTGCCAGTAGGCGACAGCGCTTCTCTGGAAACACCATATATTTT,CASRRQRFSGNTIYF
-,TRBV7-3,TRBJ2-5,TRBD1,TGTGCCAGCAGCGAACAGGGACAGGGGGCAGAGACCCAGTACTTC,CASSEQGQGAETQYF
-,TRBV10-2,TRBJ2-2,-,TGCGCCAGCGCCGCAGGGAGGCTTTGGACCGGGGAGCTGTTTTTT,CASAAGRLWTGELFF
few,TRBV3-1/TRBV3-2,TRBJ1-2,TRBD1,TGTGCCAGCAGCCACCAAGGAGCAGGGGGCGCCCGGGGCTACACCTTC,CASSHQGAGGARGYTF
-,TRBV30,TRBJ1-2,-,TGTGCCTCTCACCGGGGATTGCATGGCTACACCTTC,CASHRGLHGYTF
few,TRBV7-8,TRBJ2-5,-,TGTGCCAGCAGCTCCGACGGGGGGCGGGCAGAGACCCAGTACTTC,CASSSDGGRAETQYF
-,TRBV7-9,TRBJ2-5,TRBD2,TGTGCCAGCAGCAAGACCGGGACTAGCGGGCCGGGGGAGACCCAGTACTTC,CASSKTGTSGPGETQYF
-,TRBV2,TRBJ2-1,-,TGTGCCAGCGTAGAAGACAGCAATGAGCAGTTCTTC,CASVEDSNEQFF
-,TRBV27,TRBJ2-7,TRBD2,TGTGCCAGCAGTTTACCTCTAGCGGGGGGCCCTCCCTACGAGCAGTACTTC,CASSLPLAGGPPYEQYF
-,TRBV27,TRBJ2-1,TRBD2,TGTGCCAGCAGTTCTCAGGGAAGCGGGGGTAGCTCCTACAATGAGCAGTTCTTC,CASSSQGSGGSSYNEQFF
-,TRBV24-1,TRBJ1-2,-,TGTGCCACCCAGGGGTCGATAGGCTACACCTTC,CATQGSIGYTF
-,TRBV7-2,TRBJ1-2,-,TGTGCCAGCAGCTTCGACCTTTTGACAGGATTCAACTATGGCTACACCTTC,CASSFDLLTGFNYGYTF
-,TRBV4-3,TRBJ2-1,TRBD1,TGCGCCAGCAGCCGTTATCGACAGGGAACCCACAATGAGCAGTTCTTC,CASSRYRQGTHNEQFF
-,TRBV28,TRBJ1-2,TRBD1,TGTGCCAGCAGTTTACTTCCGGGACAGGGCTATGGCTACACCTTC,CASSLLPGQGYGYTF
-,TRBV19,TRBJ2-7,TRBD2,TGTGCCAGTAGTATGGTAGCGGGGAGCTCCTACGAGCAGTACTTC,CASSMVAGSSYEQYF
-,TRBV3-1/TRBV3-2,TRBJ2-1,TRBD2,TGTGCCAGCAGCCAAGGGCTAGCGGGGGGGAGCTCCTACAATGAGCAGTTCTTC,CASSQGLAGGSSYNEQFF
-,TRBV3-1/TRBV3-2,TRBJ2-1,TRBD2,TGTGCCAGCAGCCAGATTAGCGGGGGGGCCTACAATGAGCAGTTCTTC,CASSQISGGAYNEQFF